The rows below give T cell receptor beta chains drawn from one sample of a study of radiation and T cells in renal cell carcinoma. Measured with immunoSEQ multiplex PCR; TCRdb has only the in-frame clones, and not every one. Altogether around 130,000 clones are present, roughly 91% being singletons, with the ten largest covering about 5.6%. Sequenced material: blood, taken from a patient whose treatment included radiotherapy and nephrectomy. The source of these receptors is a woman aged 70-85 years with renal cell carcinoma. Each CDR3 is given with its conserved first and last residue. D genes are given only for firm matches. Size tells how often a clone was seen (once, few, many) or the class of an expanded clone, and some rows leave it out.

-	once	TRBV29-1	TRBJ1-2	TGCAGCGTCCTAAGGGATGGCTACACCTTC	CSVLRDGYTF
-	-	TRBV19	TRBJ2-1	TGTGCCAGTAGTATAAGCAGTTTGGTACACAATGAGCAGTTCTTC	CASSISSLVHNEQFF
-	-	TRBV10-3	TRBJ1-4	TGTGCCATCAGTGTTCAGAATGAAAAACTGTTTTTT	CAISVQNEKLFF
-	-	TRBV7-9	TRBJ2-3	TGTGCCAGCAGCTTAGTTGTTGCCACCGACACAGATACACAGTATTTT	CASSLVVATDTDTQYF
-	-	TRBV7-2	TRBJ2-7	TGTGCCAGCAGCTTAGCGTTCAGGGCCTCTAGGGGGGTAGCGGCGGCGTACGAGCAGTACTTC	CASSLAFRASRGVAAAYEQYF
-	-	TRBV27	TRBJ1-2	TGTGCCAGCAGTTTACGACCGACAGAGAACTATGGCTACACCTTC	CASSLRPTENYGYTF
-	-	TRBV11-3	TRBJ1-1	TGTGCCAGCAGCTTTAGGACCCAGAGTACTGAAGCTTTCTTT	CASSFRTQSTEAFF
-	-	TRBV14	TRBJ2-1	TGTGCCAGCAGCCAAGACAGGGTACGGAATGAGGGGCAGTTCTTC	CASSQDRVRNEGQFF
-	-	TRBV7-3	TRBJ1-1	TGTGCCAGCAGCTTAGGGACGGGAAACACTGAAGCTTTCTTT	CASSLGTGNTEAFF
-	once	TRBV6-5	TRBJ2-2	TGTGCCAGCAGTTACGCTCAGGGGTTCGGGGAGCTGTTTTTT	CASSYAQGFGELFF
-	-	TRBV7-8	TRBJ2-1	TGTGCCAGCAGCTTAGGTCACAGCTGGAGCTCCTACAATGAGCAGTTCTTC	CASSLGHSWSSYNEQFF
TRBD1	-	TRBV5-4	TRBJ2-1	TGTGCCAGCAGAGCCGGGACAGACCCACTCAATGAGCAGTTCTTC	CASRAGTDPLNEQFF
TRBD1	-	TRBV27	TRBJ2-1	TGTGCCAGCAGTTTACGGGGACAGCCGATCAGGAATGAGCAGTTCTTC	CASSLRGQPIRNEQFF
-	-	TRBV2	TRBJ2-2	TGTGCCAGCAGTGAAGAAAGGAACACCGGGGAGCTGTTTTTT	CASSEERNTGELFF
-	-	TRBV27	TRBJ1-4	TGTGCCAGCAGTCCCCGGGGGACCCGGCTGTTTTTT	CASSPRGTRLFF
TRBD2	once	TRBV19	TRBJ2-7	TGTGCCAGTGGACTAGGAGACAGTGACTCCTACGAGCAGTACTTC	CASGLGDSDSYEQYF
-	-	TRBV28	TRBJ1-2	TGTGCCAGCAGTAGGGTCAGCTACACCTTC	CASSRVSYTF
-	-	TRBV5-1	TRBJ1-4	TGCGCCAGCAGCCAGGGGTTCTCAACTAATGAAAAACTGTTTTTT	CASSQGFSTNEKLFF
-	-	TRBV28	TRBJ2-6	TGTGCCAGCAGGACACGGACAGATGGGGCCAACGTCCTGACTTTC	CASRTRTDGANVLTF
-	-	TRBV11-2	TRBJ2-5	TGTGCCAGCAGCTTCCGGTCCGGTCAGCAAGAGACCCAGTACTTC	CASSFRSGQQETQYF
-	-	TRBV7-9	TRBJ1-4	TGTGCCAGCAGCTCTGGACTGCGGGTGGGGGAAAAACTGTTTTTT	CASSSGLRVGEKLFF
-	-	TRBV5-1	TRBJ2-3	TGCGCCAGCAGCTCCGGGGCCCCTAGCACAGATACGCAGTATTTT	CASSSGAPSTDTQYF